This T cell receptor (beta chain) was sequenced for a study of blood T cell repertoires in COVID-19. The overall study: Italy, Spain and the United States were the sources of the convalescent and acute COVID-19 samples. Nucleic acid was either cDNA or gDNA, and it came from T cells, B-cell-depleted T cells, or PBMCs.

The table lists this clone with a count of one. Trimming pared 3 bases from V and 4 bases from J, leaving 11 bases between. The germline V gene encodes CDR1 SGHDT and CDR2 YYEEEE. The CDR3 contains 13 residues. Original handling: From reference gene primer amplification, estimates of nucleated cell counts were derived. The method was immunoSEQ multiplex PCR; TCRdb's version includes in-frame clones alone and lacks a portion of them. D and trimming were read from the DNA, whereas the V and J calls and clone size are those reported in that table. Among 200,000 or so clones listed, 80% to 85% were seen once.

V and J are TRBV5-6 and TRBJ2-7; a weak D match, TRBD2 (6 bases). Input material: peripheral blood. The receptor comes from a woman aged 55-75 years with acute or convalescent COVID-19. The CDR3 nucleotides are TGTGCCAGCAGCTCGGACTACAGATACGAGCAGTACTTC. This codes for CASSSDYRYEQYF.